This T cell receptor beta chain was sequenced in a study of monozygotic twins with inflammatory bowel disease. Using the 5' RACE reads, TCRdb records one entry per CDR3 protein without DNA. The listing contains some 190,000 distinct CDR3 sequences. Germline values: CDR1 LGHNA, CDR2 YNFKEQ. The CDR3 length is 15 residues. For every donor, one blood sample of around 2.5 ml was drawn. This chain links TRBV4-2 with TRBJ2-1; there is no DNA to check the TCRdb D call of TRBD2. The material sequenced was blood. The TCR was taken from a human donor with ulcerative colitis or Crohn's disease, or a healthy co-twin of an affected twin (not recorded which). This chain's CDR3 is CASSQVSGGYNEQFF.